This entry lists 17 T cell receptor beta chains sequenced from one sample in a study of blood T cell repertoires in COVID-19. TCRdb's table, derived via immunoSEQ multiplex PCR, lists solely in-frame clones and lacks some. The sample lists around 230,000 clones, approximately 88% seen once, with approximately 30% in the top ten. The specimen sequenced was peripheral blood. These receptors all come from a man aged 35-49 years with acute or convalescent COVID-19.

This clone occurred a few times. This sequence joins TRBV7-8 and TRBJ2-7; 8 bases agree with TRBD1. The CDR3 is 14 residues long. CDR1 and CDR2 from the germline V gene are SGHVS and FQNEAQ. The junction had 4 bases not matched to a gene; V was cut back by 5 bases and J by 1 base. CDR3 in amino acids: CASSPDRVSYEQYF. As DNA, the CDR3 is TGTGCCAGCAGCCCGGACAGGGTTTCCTACGAGCAGTACTTC.

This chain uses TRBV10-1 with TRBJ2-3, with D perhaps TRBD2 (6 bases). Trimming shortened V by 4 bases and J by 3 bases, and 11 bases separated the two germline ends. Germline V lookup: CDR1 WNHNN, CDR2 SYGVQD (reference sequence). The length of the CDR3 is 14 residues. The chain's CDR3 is CASSVLAPTDTQYF. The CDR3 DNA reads TGCGCCAGCAGTGTTCTAGCGCCGACAGATACGCAGTATTTT.

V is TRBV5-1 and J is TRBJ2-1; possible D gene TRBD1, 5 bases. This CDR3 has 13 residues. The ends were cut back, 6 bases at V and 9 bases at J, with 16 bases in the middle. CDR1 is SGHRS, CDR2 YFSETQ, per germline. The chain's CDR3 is CASTHTGQFEQFF. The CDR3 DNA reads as TGCGCCAGCACCCATACCGGACAATTTGAGCAGTTCTTC.

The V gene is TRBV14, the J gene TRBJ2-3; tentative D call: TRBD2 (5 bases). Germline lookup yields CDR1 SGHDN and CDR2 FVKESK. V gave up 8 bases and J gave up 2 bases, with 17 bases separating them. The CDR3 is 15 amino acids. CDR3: CASSWQRRDTDTQYF. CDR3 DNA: TGTGCCAGCTCATGGCAGCGACGGGACACAGATACGCAGTATTTT.

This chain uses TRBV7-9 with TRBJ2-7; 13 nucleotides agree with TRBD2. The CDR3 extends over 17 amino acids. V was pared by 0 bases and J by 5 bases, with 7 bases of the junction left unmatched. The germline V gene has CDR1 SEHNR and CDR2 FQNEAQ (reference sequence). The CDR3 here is CASSLATLLAGGNEQYF. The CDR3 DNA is TGTGCCAGCAGCTTAGCAACCCTACTAGCGGGAGGGAACGAGCAGTACTTC.

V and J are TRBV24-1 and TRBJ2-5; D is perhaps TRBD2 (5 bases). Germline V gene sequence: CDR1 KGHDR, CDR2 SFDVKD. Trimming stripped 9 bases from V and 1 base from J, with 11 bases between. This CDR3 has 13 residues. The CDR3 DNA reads TGTGCCACCTCAGCGGACGGCCAAGAGACCCAGTACTTC. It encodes CATSADGQETQYF.

As DNA, the CDR3 is TGTGCCAGCAGCTTACCTAGCGGGAGGGCCTACGAGCAGTACTTC. Protein product: CASSLPSGRAYEQYF. This chain connects TRBV7-8 to TRBJ2-7, with 12 bases that match TRBD2. CDR3 size: 15 residues. Unmatched junction bases numbered 1, after V lost 2 bases and J lost 2 bases. Germline V lookup: CDR1 SGHVS, CDR2 FQNEAQ.

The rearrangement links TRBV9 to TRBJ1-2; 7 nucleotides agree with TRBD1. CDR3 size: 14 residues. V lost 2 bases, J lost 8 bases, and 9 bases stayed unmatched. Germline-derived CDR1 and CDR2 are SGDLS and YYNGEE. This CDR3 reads CASSVRGTEVGYTF. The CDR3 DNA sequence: TGTGCCAGCAGCGTTCGGGGGACAGAGGTCGGCTACACCTTC.

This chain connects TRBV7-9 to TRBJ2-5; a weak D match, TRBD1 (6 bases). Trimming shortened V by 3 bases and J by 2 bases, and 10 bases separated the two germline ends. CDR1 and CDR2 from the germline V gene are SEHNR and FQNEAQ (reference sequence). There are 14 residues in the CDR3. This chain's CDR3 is CASSFRDIQETQYF. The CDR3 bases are TGTGCCAGCAGCTTCCGGGACATACAAGAGACCCAGTACTTC.

CDR3 in DNA: TGTGCCAGCAGTTTCGACAGTACCTACGAGCAGTACTTC. Translation gives CASSFDSTYEQYF. J is TRBJ2-7 and V is TRBV27; D is possibly TRBD1 (5 bases). CDR1 and CDR2 from the germline V gene are MNHEY and SMNVEV (reference sequence). The CDR3 is made up of 13 amino acids. The V and J ends lost 3 bases and 2 bases respectively, with 8 bases between them.

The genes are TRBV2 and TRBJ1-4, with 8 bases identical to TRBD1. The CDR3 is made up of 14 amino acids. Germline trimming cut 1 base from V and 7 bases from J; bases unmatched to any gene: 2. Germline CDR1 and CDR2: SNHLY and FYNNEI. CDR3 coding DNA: TGTGCCAGCAGTGAAGGGACAGGGACTGAAAAACTGTTTTTT. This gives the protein CASSEGTGTEKLFF.

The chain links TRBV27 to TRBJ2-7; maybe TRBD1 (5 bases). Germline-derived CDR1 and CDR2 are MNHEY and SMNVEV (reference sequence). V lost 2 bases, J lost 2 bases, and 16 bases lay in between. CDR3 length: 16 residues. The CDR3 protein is CASSLGPLGRAYEQYF. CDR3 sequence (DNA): TGTGCCAGCAGTTTAGGGCCCTTAGGCAGGGCCTACGAGCAGTACTTC.

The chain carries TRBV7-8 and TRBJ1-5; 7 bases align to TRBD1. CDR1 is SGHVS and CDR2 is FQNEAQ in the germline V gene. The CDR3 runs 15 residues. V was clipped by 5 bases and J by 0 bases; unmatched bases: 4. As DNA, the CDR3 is TGTGCCAGCAGCCCCTACAGGGGTAGCAATCAGCCCCAGCATTTT. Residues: CASSPYRGSNQPQHF. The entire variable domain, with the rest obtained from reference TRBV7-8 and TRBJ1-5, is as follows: GAGVSQSPRYKVAKRGQDVALRCDPISGHVSLFWYQQALGQGPEFLTYFQNEAQLDKSGLPSDRFFAERPEGSVSTLKIQRTQQEDSAVYLCASSPYRGSNQPQHFGDGTRLSIL.

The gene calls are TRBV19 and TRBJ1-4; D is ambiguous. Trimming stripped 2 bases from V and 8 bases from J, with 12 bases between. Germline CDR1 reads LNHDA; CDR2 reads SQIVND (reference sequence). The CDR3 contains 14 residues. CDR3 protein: CASSITTTREKLFF. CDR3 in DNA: TGTGCCAGTAGTATAACGACGACGAGGGAAAAACTGTTTTTT.

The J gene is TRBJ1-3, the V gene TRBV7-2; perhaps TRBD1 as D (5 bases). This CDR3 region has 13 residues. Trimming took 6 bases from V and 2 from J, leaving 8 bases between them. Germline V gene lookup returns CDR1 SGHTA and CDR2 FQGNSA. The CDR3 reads CASSGATGNTIYF. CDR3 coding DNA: TGTGCCAGCAGTGGGGCGACTGGAAACACCATATATTTT.

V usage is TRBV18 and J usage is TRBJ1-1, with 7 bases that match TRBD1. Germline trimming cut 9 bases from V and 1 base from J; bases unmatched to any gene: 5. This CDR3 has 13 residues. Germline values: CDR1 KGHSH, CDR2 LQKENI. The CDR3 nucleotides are TGTGCCAGTGGGACAGAAAAGAACACTGAAGCTTTCTTT. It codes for CASGTEKNTEAFF.

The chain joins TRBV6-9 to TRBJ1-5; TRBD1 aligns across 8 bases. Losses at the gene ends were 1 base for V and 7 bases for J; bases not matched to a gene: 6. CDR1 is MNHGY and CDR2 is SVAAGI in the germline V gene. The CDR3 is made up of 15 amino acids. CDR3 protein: CASSYFQGAGQPQHF. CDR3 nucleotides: TGTGCCAGCAGTTATTTTCAGGGGGCAGGGCAGCCCCAGCATTTT.